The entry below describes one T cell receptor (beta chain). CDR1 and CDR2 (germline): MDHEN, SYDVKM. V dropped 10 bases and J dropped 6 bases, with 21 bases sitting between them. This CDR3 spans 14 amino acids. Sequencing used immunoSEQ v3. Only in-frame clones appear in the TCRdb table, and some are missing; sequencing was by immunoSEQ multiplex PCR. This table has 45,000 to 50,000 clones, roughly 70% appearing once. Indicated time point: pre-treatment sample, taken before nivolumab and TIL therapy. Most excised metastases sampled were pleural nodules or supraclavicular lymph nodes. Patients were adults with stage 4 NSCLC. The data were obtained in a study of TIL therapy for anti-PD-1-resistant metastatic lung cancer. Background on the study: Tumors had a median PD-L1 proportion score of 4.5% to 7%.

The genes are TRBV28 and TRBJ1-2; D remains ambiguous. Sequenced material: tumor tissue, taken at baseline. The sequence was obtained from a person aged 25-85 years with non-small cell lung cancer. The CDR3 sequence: CATLTPPQRDGYTF. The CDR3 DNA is TGTGCCACCCTAACCCCCCCTCAGAGGGATGGCTACACCTTC.